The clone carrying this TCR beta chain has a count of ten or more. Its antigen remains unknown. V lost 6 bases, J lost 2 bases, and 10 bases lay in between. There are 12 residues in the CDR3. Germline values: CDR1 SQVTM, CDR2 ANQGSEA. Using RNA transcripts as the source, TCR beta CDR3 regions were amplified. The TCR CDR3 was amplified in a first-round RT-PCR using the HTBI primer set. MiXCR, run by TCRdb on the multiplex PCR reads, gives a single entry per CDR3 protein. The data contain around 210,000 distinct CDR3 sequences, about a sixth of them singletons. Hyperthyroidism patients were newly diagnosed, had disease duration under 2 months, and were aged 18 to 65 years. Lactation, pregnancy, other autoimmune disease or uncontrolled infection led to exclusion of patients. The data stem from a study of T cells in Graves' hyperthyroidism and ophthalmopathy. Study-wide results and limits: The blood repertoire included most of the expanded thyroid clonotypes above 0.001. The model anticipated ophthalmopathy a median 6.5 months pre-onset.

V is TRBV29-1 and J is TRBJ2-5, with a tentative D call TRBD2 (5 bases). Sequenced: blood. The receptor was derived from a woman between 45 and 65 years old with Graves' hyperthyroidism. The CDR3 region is CSVWTGQETQYF. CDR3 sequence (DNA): TGCAGCGTGTGGACGGGACAAGAGACCCAGTACTTC.